This T cell receptor (beta chain) came from a study of Graves' ophthalmopathy and Graves' hyperthyroidism. The study's findings and limits: In blood appeared most of the expanded thyroid clonotypes whose frequency exceeded 0.001.

This CDR3 spans 15 amino acids. The V gene's germline CDR1 is SNHLY and CDR2 FYNNEI. The V end was cut by 5 bases, the J end by 4 bases, with 14 bases between. Note on this clonotype: What it recognizes is unknown.

Other autoimmune diseases, uncontrolled infections, pregnancy or lactation excluded patients from enrollment. Transcripts of RNA were the source for amplifying TCR beta CDR3 regions. Second-round multiplex PCR followed a first-round RT-PCR using HTBI primers. TCRdb re-called the multiplex PCR reads with MiXCR, one entry per CDR3 protein. The sample has 200,000 to 250,000 distinct CDR3 sequences; about 46% are singletons. The TCR originated in an adult man with Graves' ophthalmopathy. Sequences were obtained from peripheral blood. This chain connects TRBV2 to TRBJ1-4; a weak D match, TRBD1 (6 bases). The CDR3 loop is CASSYSGTSNEKLFF. The CDR3 bases are TGTGCCAGCAGTTACTCCGGGACAAGTAATGAAAAACTGTTTTTT.